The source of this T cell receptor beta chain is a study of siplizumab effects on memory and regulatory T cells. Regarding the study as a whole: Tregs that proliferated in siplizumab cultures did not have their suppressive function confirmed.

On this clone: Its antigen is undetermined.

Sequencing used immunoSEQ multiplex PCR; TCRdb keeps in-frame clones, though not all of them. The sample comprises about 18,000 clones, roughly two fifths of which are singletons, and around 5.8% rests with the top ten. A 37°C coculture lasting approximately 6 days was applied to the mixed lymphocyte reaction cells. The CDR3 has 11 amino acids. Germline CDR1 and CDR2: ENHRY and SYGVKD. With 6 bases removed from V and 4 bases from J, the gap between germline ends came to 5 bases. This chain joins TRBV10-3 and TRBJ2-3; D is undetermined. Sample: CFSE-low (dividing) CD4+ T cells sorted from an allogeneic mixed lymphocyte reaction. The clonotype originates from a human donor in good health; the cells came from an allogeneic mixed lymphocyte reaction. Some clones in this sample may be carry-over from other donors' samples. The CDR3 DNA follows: TGTGCCATCAGCGCTGCAGATACGCAGTATTTT. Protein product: CAISAADTQYF.